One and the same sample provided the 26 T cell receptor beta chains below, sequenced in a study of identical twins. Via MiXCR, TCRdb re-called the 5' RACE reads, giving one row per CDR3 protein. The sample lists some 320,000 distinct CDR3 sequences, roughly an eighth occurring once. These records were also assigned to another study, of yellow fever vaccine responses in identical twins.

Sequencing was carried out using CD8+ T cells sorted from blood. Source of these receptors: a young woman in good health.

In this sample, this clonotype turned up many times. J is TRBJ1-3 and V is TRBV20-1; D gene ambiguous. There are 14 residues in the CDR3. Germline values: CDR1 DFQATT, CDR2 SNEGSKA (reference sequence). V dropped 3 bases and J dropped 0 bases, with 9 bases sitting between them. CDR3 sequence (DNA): TGCAGTGCTAGCCCAGTGGGCTCTGGAAACACCATATATTTT. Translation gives CSASPVGSGNTIYF.

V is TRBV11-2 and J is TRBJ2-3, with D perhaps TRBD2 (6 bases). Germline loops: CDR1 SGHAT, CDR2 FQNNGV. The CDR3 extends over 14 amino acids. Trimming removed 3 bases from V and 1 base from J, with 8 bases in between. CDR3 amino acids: CASSFAGRTDTQYF. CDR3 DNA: TGTGCCAGCAGCTTTGCGGGGCGCACAGATACGCAGTATTTT.

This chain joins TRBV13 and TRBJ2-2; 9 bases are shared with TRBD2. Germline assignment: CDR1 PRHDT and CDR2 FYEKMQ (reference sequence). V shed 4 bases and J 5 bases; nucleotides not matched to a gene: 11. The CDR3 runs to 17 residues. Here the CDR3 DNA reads TGTGCCAGCAGCTCTTACCCGATAGCGGGAGATACCGGGGAGCTGTTTTTT. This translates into CASSSYPIAGDTGELFF.

CDR3 sequence: CAINPGQESSGANVLTF. The DNA of the CDR3 is TGTGCCATCAACCCGGGACAGGAAAGCTCTGGGGCCAACGTCCTGACTTTC. The rearrangement joins TRBV10-3 to TRBJ2-6, with 8 bases fitting TRBD1. This CDR3 has 17 residues. Germline V gene data show CDR1 as ENHRY and CDR2 as SYGVKD. With 7 bases clipped from V and 0 bases from J, the junction kept 8 bases outside the gene matches.

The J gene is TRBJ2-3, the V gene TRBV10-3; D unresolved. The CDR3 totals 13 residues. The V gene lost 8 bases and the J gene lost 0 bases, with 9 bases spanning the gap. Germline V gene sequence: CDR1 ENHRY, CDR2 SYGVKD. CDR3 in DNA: TGTGCCATCGGCGGCACTAGCACAGATACGCAGTATTTT. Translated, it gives CAIGGTSTDTQYF.

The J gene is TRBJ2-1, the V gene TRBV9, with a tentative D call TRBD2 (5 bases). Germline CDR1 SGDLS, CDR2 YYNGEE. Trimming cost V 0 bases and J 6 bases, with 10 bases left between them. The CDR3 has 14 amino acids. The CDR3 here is CASSVVSAPNEQFF. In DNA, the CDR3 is TGTGCCAGCAGCGTAGTTAGCGCCCCCAATGAGCAGTTCTTC.

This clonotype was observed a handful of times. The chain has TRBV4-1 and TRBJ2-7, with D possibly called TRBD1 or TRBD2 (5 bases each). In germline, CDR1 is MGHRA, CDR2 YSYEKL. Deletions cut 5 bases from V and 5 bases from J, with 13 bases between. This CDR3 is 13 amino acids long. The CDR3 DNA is TGCGCCAGCAGCTGGTCATGGGGGAACGAGCAGTACTTC. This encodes CASSWSWGNEQYF.

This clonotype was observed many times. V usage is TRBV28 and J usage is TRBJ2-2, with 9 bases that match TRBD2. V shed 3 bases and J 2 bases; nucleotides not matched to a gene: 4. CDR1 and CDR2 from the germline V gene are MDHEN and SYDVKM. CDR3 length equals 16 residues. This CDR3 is CASSLRREGNTGELFF. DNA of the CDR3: TGTGCCAGCAGTTTGAGGCGGGAGGGTAACACCGGGGAGCTGTTTTTT.

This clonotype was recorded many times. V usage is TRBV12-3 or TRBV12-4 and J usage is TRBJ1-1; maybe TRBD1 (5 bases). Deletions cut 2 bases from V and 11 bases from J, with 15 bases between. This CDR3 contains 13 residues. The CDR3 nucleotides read TGTGCCAGCAGTTTAAAGGGAGGGGACGGCGCTTTCTTT. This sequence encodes CASSLKGGDGAFF.

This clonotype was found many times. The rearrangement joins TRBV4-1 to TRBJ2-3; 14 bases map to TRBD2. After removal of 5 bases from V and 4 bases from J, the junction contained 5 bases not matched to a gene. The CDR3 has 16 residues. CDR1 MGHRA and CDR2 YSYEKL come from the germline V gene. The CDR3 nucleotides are TGCGCCAGCAGCTCCCGACTAGCGGGAGGGCCAGATACGCAGTATTTT. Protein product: CASSSRLAGGPDTQYF.

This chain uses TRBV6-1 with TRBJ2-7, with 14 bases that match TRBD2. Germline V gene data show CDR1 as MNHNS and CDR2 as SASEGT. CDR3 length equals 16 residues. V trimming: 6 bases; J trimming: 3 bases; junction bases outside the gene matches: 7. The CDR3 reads CASSQGLAGDFYEQYF. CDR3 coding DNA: TGTGCCAGCAGCCAGGGACTAGCGGGAGACTTCTACGAGCAGTACTTC.

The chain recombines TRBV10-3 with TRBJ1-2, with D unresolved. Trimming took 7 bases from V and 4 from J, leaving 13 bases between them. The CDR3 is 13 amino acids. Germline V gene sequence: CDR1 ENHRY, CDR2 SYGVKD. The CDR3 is CAITQTNSYGYTF. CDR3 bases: TGTGCCATCACACAGACAAACTCCTATGGCTACACCTTC.

This chain's CDR3 is CASSLDRQRRYGYTF. The CDR3 DNA is TGCGCCAGCAGCTTGGATAGGCAACGGCGGTATGGCTACACCTTC. This chain joins TRBV5-1 and TRBJ1-2; D is uncertain. Germline CDR1 reads SGHRS; CDR2 reads YFSETQ. V lost 0 bases, J lost 5 bases, and 14 bases lay in between. The CDR3 totals 15 residues.

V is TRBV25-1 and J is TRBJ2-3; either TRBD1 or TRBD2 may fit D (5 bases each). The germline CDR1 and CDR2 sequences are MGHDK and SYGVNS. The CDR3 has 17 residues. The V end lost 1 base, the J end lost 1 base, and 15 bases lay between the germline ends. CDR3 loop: CASSELRGDGRTDTQYF. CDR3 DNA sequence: TGTGCCAGCAGTGAATTACGAGGGGACGGACGCACAGATACGCAGTATTTT.

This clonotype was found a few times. The CDR3 bases are TGTGCCAGCTCACCCATTCCGGACGGGTTTCAAGAGACCCAGTACTTC. It yields the protein CASSPIPDGFQETQYF. The V and J genes are TRBV18 and TRBJ2-5; D is uncertain. Germline loops: CDR1 KGHSH, CDR2 LQKENI. This CDR3 region has 16 residues. V was pared by 3 bases and J by 2 bases, with 16 bases between. Complete variable domain (other parts from reference TRBV18 and TRBJ2-5): NAGVMQNPRHLVRRRGQEARLRCSPMKGHSHVYWYRQLPEEGLKFMVYLQKENIIDESGMPKERFSAEFPKEGPSILRIQQVVRGDSAAYFCASSPIPDGFQETQYFGPGTRLLVL.

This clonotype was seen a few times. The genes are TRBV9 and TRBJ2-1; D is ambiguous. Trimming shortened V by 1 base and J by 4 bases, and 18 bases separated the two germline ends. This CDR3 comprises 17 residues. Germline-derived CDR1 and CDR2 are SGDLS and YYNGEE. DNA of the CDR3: TGTGCCAGCAGCGTATGGCTCAGGTCCGCCTCTTACAATGAGCAGTTCTTC. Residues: CASSVWLRSASYNEQFF.

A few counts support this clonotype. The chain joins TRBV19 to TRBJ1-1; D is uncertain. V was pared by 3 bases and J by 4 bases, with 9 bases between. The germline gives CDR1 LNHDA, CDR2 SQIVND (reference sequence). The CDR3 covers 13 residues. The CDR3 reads CASSIGLGTEAFF. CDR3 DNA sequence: TGTGCCAGTAGTATTGGATTGGGCACTGAAGCTTTCTTT.

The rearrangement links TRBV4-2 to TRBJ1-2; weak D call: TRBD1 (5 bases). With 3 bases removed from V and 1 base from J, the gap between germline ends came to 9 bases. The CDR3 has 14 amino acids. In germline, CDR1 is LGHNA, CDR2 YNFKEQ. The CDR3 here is CASSHRDVNYGYTF. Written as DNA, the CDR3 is TGTGCCAGCAGCCACAGGGACGTTAACTATGGCTACACCTTC.

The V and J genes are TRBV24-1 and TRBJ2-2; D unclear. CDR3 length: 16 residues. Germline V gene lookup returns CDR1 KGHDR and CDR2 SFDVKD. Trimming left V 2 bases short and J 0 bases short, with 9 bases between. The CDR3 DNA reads TGTGCCACCAGTGATTCCGAGTTCGCGAACACCGGGGAGCTGTTTTTT. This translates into CATSDSEFANTGELFF.

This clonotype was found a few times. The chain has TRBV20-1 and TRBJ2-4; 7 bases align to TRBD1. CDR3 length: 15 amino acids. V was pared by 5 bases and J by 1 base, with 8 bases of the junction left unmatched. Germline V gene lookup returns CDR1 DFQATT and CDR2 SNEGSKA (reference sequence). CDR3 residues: CSAQVTGEAKNIQYF. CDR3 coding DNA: TGCAGTGCTCAGGTTACAGGGGAGGCCAAAAACATTCAGTACTTC.

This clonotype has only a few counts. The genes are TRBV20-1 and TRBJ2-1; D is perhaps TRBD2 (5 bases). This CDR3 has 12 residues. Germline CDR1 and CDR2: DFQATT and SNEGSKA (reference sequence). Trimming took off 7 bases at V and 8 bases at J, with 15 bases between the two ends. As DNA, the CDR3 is TGCAGTGTCAGTCTAGCCGGCGATGAGCAGTTCTTC. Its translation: CSVSLAGDEQFF.

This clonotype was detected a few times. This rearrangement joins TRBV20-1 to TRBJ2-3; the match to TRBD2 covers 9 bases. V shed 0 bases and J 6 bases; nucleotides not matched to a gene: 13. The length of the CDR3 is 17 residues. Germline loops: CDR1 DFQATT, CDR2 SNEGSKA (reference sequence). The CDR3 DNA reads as TGCAGTGCTAGAGATCTTTCTAGCGGGGCCTCGAGGGATACGCAGTATTTT. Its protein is CSARDLSSGASRDTQYF.

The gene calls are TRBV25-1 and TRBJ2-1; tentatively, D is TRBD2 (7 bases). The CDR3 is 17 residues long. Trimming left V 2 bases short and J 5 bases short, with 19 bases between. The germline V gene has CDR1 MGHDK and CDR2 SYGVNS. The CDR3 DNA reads TGTGCCAGCAGTGAACGGGTCGGGGGGCGACCGGACAATGAGCAGTTCTTC. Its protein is CASSERVGGRPDNEQFF.

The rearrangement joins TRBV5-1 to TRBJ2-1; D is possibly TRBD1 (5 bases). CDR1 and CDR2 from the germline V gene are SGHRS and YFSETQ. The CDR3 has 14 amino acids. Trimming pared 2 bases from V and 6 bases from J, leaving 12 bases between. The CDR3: CASSFGPGPNEQFF. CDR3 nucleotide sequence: TGCGCCAGCAGCTTTGGGCCAGGGCCCAATGAGCAGTTCTTC. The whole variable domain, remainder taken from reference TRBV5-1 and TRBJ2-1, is KAGVTQTPRYLIKTRGQQVTLSCSPISGHRSVSWYQQTPGQGLQFLFEYFSETQRNKGNFPGRFSGRQFSNSRSEMNVSTLELGDSALYLCASSFGPGPNEQFFGPGTRLTVL.

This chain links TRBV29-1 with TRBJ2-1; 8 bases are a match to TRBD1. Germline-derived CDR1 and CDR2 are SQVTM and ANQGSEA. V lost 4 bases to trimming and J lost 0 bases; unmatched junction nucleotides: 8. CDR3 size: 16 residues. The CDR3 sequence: CSVVWRDRPSYNEQFF. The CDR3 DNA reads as TGCAGCGTTGTTTGGAGGGACAGGCCCTCCTACAATGAGCAGTTCTTC.

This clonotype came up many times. The CDR3 is CASSLRAGGSYNEQFF. DNA of the CDR3: TGTGCCAGCAGCTTGCGGGCCGGGGGCTCCTACAATGAGCAGTTCTTC. The chain has TRBV7-8 and TRBJ2-1; perhaps TRBD2 as D (6 bases). V dropped 3 bases and J dropped 0 bases, with 12 bases sitting between them. Germline V gene lookup returns CDR1 SGHVS and CDR2 FQNEAQ. The CDR3 spans 16 residues. The variable domain in full, with the rest retrieved from reference TRBV7-8 and TRBJ2-1, is GAGVSQSPRYKVAKRGQDVALRCDPISGHVSLFWYQQALGQGPEFLTYFQNEAQLDKSGLPSDRFFAERPEGSVSTLKIQRTQQEDSAVYLCASSLRAGGSYNEQFFGPGTRLTVL.